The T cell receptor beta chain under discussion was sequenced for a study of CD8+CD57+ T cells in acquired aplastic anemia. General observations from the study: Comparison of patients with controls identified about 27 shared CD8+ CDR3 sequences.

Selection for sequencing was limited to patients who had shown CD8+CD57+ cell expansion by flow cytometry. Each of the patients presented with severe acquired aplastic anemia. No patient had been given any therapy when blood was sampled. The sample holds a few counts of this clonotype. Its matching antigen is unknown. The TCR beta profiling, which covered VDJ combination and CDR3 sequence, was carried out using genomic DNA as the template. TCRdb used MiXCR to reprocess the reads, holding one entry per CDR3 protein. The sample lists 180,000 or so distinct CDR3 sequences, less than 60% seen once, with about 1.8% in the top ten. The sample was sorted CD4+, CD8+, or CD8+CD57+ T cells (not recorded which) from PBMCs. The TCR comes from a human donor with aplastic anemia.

In DNA form, the CDR3 reads TGCAGCGTAGAGGGCGGGAGAGGTACGCAGTATTTT. Amino acids: CSVEGGRGTQYF. The genes are TRBV29-1 and TRBJ2-3, with 7 bases identical to TRBD2. Unmatched junction bases numbered 8, after V lost 6 bases and J lost 8 bases. This CDR3 region has 12 residues. Germline assignment: CDR1 SQVTM and CDR2 ANQGSEA.